The next 27 T cell receptor beta chains were all read from a single sample in a study of blood T cell repertoires in COVID-19. Some clones are missing from TCRdb's copy, which holds only in-frame ones; the method was immunoSEQ multiplex PCR. Of about 220,000 clones listed, approximately 90% are singletons. The sample consisted of PBMCs or T cells enriched from blood (not recorded which). Receptors were obtained from a woman aged 25 to 39 who had recovered from COVID-19.

This clone was observed a single time. This chain joins TRBV4-3 and TRBJ1-1; D gene uncertain. Germline V lookup: CDR1 LGHNA, CDR2 YSLEER. The V end was cut by 1 base, the J end by 4 bases, with 13 bases between. The CDR3 is 15 amino acids. CDR3 DNA sequence: TGCGCCAGCAGCCAAGGATATAACGGCGGCACTGAAGCTTTCTTT. Amino acids: CASSQGYNGGTEAFF.

This clone was detected a few times. The genes are TRBV19 and TRBJ1-4; 12 bases are a match to TRBD1. Germline V gene sequence: CDR1 LNHDA, CDR2 SQIVND (reference sequence). V shed 9 bases, J shed 7 bases, and the junction held 6 bases outside the gene matches. The CDR3 is 14 residues long. CDR3 sequence: CASRDRGQVEKLFF. The CDR3 DNA is TGTGCCAGCCGGGACAGGGGGCAGGTTGAAAAACTGTTTTTT.

The chain recombines TRBV4-1 with TRBJ2-6; tentative D call: TRBD1 (5 bases). Deletions cut 0 bases from V and 2 bases from J, with 8 bases between. The germline V gene has CDR1 MGHRA and CDR2 YSYEKL. This CDR3 has 16 amino acids. The CDR3 protein is CASSQEGRAGANVLTF. CDR3 nucleotides: TGCGCCAGCAGCCAAGAAGGCAGGGCTGGGGCCAACGTCCTGACTTTC.

CDR3: CASSDSPVDRGEEQYF. The CDR3 DNA follows: TGTGCCAGCAGTGACTCACCGGTAGACAGGGGGGAGGAGCAGTACTTC. The rearrangement uses TRBV25-1 and TRBJ2-7, with 9 bases lining up with TRBD1. The CDR3 covers 16 residues. The germline gives CDR1 MGHDK, CDR2 SYGVNS. V was clipped by 3 bases and J by 7 bases; unmatched bases: 13.

The chain joins TRBV5-4 to TRBJ2-1, with 7 nucleotides matching TRBD2. This CDR3 spans 17 amino acids. Germline CDR1 and CDR2: SGHNT and YYREEE (reference sequence). Trimming cost V 4 bases and J 8 bases; bases outside gene matches: 18. The CDR3 nucleotides are TGTGCCAGCAGCCCCCCCCCACTAGCGAACTCTCGAGATGAGCAGTTCTTC. It encodes CASSPPPLANSRDEQFF.

The chain combines TRBV7-3 with TRBJ1-1; D uncertain. V was cut by 0 bases and J by 4 bases, with 6 bases left in between. Germline V gene lookup returns CDR1 SGHTA and CDR2 FQGTGA. This CDR3 has 13 residues. The CDR3 DNA reads as TGTGCCAGCAGCTTAACGTCCCGCACTGAAGCTTTCTTT. Encoded protein: CASSLTSRTEAFF.

V and J are TRBV10-3 and TRBJ2-3; 11 bases are a match to TRBD2. CDR1 and CDR2 (germline): ENHRY, SYGVKD. This CDR3 contains 16 residues. Trimming took 3 bases from V and 5 from J; bases not matched to a gene: 7. The CDR3 bases are TGTGCCATCAGTGACGGTAGCGGGGGGGCCAGAGATACGCAGTATTTT. Its protein product is CAISDGSGGARDTQYF.

J is TRBJ1-5 and V is TRBV3-1 (or the pseudogene TRBV3-2), with 8 positions matching TRBD1. CDR1 and CDR2 (germline): LGHDT, YNNKEL (reference sequence). The CDR3 contains 15 residues. J was trimmed by 6 bases and V by 1 base; bases with no gene match: 5. This chain's CDR3 is CASSQGNRGSQPQHF. CDR3 nucleotide sequence: TGTGCCAGCAGCCAAGGAAACAGGGGGAGTCAGCCCCAGCATTTT.

The chain has TRBV5-4 and TRBJ1-1, with D maybe TRBD1 (6 bases). V lost 4 bases and J 0 bases, leaving 13 bases between the germline ends. The CDR3 totals 15 residues. Germline lookup yields CDR1 SGHNT and CDR2 YYREEE (reference sequence). CDR3 sequence (DNA): TGTGCCAGCAGCCACGGAGGACAGATGAACACTGAAGCTTTCTTT. Protein: CASSHGGQMNTEAFF.

This clone showed up just once. The chain combines TRBV2 with TRBJ1-3, with 7 bases matching TRBD1. Trimming cost V 4 bases and J 3 bases; bases outside gene matches: 6. This CDR3 contains 15 residues. Germline V gene lookup returns CDR1 SNHLY and CDR2 FYNNEI. This chain's CDR3 is CASSGPTGSGNTIYF. CDR3 sequence (DNA): TGTGCCAGCAGTGGACCGACAGGGAGTGGAAACACCATATATTTT.

The rearrangement joins TRBV14 to TRBJ2-3; the match to TRBD2 covers 7 bases. The germline CDR1 and CDR2 sequences are SGHDN and FVKESK. J was trimmed by 7 bases and V by 8 bases; bases with no gene match: 18. The CDR3 has 16 amino acids. CDR3 DNA: TGTGCCAGCGCCCCCCTCTTAGAGGCTAGCGGCAATACGCAGTATTTT. It yields the protein CASAPLLEASGNTQYF.

This chain links TRBV12-3 or TRBV12-4 with TRBJ2-3; D remains ambiguous. The V gene lost 3 bases and the J gene lost 2 bases, with 6 bases spanning the gap. The CDR3 extends over 13 amino acids. In DNA form, the CDR3 reads TGTGCCAGCAGTTTGAGAAACACAGATACGCAGTATTTT. The encoded protein is CASSLRNTDTQYF.

The chain uses TRBV19 and TRBJ1-6, with 12 bases that match TRBD1. J gave up 7 bases and V 4 bases, and 5 bases lay outside the gene matches. Germline V CDR1 and CDR2: LNHDA, SQIVND (reference sequence). This CDR3 spans 16 amino acids. CDR3 coding DNA: TGTGCCAGTAGTAGCGGGACAGGGGGCCGGAATTCACCCCTCCACTTT. As protein: CASSSGTGGRNSPLHF.

The chain has TRBV19 and TRBJ2-1; 12 bases fit TRBD1. This CDR3 spans 14 amino acids. The germline V gene encodes CDR1 LNHDA and CDR2 SQIVND (reference sequence). Trimming cost V 5 bases and J 11 bases; bases outside gene matches: 7. CDR3 in amino acids: CASSFGTGGRQQFF. For the CDR3, the DNA is TGTGCCAGTAGTTTCGGGACAGGGGGCAGGCAGCAGTTCTTC.

V usage is TRBV5-1 and J usage is TRBJ2-1, with D unresolved. V was shortened by 5 bases and J by 4 bases, with 16 bases between the two germline ends. The CDR3 has 15 amino acids. The V gene's germline CDR1 is SGHRS and CDR2 YFSETQ. The CDR3 DNA follows: TGCGCCAGCAGTGATCCAGGCCCCATTTACAATGAGCAGTTCTTC. Translating it yields CASSDPGPIYNEQFF.

This clone was observed once. V usage is TRBV6-4 and J usage is TRBJ2-7; 9 positions agree with TRBD1. This CDR3 has 15 amino acids. The V segment lost 6 bases and the J segment 0 bases; nucleotides outside the gene matches: 6. Germline CDR1 reads MRHNA; CDR2 reads SNTAGT. This CDR3 is CASSPDRGPSYEQYF. The CDR3 nucleotides read TGTGCCAGCAGCCCGGACAGGGGTCCCTCCTACGAGCAGTACTTC.

The chain employs TRBV27 and TRBJ2-1; 11 bases are a match to TRBD2. CDR1 and CDR2 (germline): MNHEY, SMNVEV (reference sequence). Germline trimming cut 1 base from V and 1 base from J; bases unmatched to any gene: 3. This CDR3 is 17 amino acids long. The CDR3 protein is CASSLYASGGSYNEQFF. The CDR3 DNA reads TGTGCCAGCAGTTTATACGCTAGCGGGGGGTCCTACAATGAGCAGTTCTTC.

This clone appeared a single time. The chain couples TRBV12-5 to TRBJ1-2, with D unresolved. This CDR3 spans 16 amino acids. V gave up 5 bases and J gave up 1 base, with 17 bases separating them. Germline CDR1 and CDR2: LGHNT and FRNRAP. The DNA for the CDR3 is TGTGCTAGTGGTCCAGAGTTGGCAGGCGTTAACTATGGCTACACCTTC. Its protein product is CASGPELAGVNYGYTF.

V is TRBV7-6 and J is TRBJ1-1; weak D call: TRBD1 (6 bases). Between the trimmed V and J ends, which lost 7 bases and 1 base, there was a span of 13 bases. This CDR3 has 14 amino acids. The V gene's germline CDR1 is SGHVS and CDR2 FNYEAQ. In nucleotides, the CDR3 is TGTGCCAGCACCCAAGGGGGGGCGAACACTGAAGCTTTCTTT. Protein product: CASTQGGANTEAFF.

The chain combines TRBV20-1 with TRBJ2-4; D is ambiguous. Trimming pared 3 bases from V and 0 bases from J, leaving 6 bases between. The CDR3 length is 13 residues. In germline, CDR1 is DFQATT, CDR2 SNEGSKA (reference sequence). The CDR3 bases are TGCAGTGCTAGTATTCTAGCCAAAAACATTCAGTACTTC. Protein sequence: CSASILAKNIQYF.

The CDR3, as DNA: TGTGCCAGCAGCGTCAGCGGGGGCCCCGATACGCAGTATTTT. Its translation is CASSVSGGPDTQYF. The chain employs TRBV7-3 and TRBJ2-3; 8 bases are a match to TRBD2. Trimming cost V 5 bases and J 6 bases; bases outside gene matches: 7. This CDR3 has 14 residues. CDR1 SGHTA and CDR2 FQGTGA come from the germline V gene.

CDR3 DNA: TGTGCCAGCAGCAGACCCTACCGGGACTCCTATGAAGAGACCCAGTACTTC. Its protein is CASSRPYRDSYEETQYF. This rearrangement joins TRBV28 to TRBJ2-5; TRBD2 is a possible D gene (6 bases). This CDR3 has 17 amino acids. Germline V gene sequence: CDR1 MDHEN, CDR2 SYDVKM. V was cut by 6 bases and J by 3 bases, with 23 bases left in between.

The chain recombines TRBV7-3 with TRBJ2-2; D possibly corresponds to TRBD1 (6 bases). The V and J ends lost 5 bases and 6 bases respectively, with 10 bases between them. This CDR3 comprises 13 residues. CDR1 and CDR2 (germline): SGHTA, FQGTGA. CDR3: CASSPGVPGELFF. CDR3 sequence (DNA): TGTGCCAGCAGCCCAGGGGTTCCCGGGGAGCTGTTTTTT.

The gene calls are TRBV19 and TRBJ2-2; 12 bases are a match to TRBD2. The CDR3 sequence is 18 residues long. The V gene end was trimmed by 2 bases and the J gene end by 3 bases; junction bases not matched to a gene: 7. Germline V CDR1 and CDR2: LNHDA, SQIVND (reference sequence). The CDR3 loop reads CASSIRASGGAHTGELFF. The CDR3 region has the DNA TGTGCCAGTAGTATAAGGGCTAGCGGGGGGGCGCACACCGGGGAGCTGTTTTTT.

This chain uses TRBV5-1 with TRBJ2-7; 9 bases are shared with TRBD1. Germline CDR1 SGHRS, CDR2 YFSETQ. The trim removed 0 bases at V and 6 bases at J, leaving 10 bases unmatched. The CDR3 is 16 amino acids. CDR3 loop: CASSLVGGQGSAEQYF. As DNA, the CDR3 is TGCGCCAGCAGCTTGGTTGGGGGACAGGGATCCGCCGAGCAGTACTTC.

The rearrangement uses TRBV9 and TRBJ1-2; D possibly corresponds to TRBD1 (6 bases). CDR1 and CDR2 from the germline V gene are SGDLS and YYNGEE. The germline V and J ends were trimmed by 7 bases and 2 bases, with 9 bases remaining between them. The CDR3 runs to 12 residues. CDR3 residues: CASVTGNYGYTF. The CDR3 region has the DNA TGTGCCAGCGTTACAGGGAACTATGGCTACACCTTC.

This rearrangement joins TRBV5-1 to TRBJ1-2; D is ambiguous. V lost 3 bases and J lost 8, with 8 bases in between. Germline V gene lookup returns CDR1 SGHRS and CDR2 YFSETQ. CDR3 length: 11 residues. This chain's CDR3 is CASSYGLGYTF. The CDR3 DNA is TGCGCCAGCAGCTACGGGTTGGGCTACACCTTC.